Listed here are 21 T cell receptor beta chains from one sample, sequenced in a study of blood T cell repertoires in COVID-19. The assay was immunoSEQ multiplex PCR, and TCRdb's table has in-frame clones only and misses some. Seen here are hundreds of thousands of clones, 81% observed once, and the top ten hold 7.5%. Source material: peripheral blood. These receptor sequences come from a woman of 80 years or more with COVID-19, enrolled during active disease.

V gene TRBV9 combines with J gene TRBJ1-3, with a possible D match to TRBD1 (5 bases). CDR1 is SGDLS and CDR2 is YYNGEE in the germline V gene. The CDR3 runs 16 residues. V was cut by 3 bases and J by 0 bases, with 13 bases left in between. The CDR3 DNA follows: TGTGCCAGCAGCGCCCCTCGGGGGTACTCTGGAAACACCATATATTTT. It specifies CASSAPRGYSGNTIYF.

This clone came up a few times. This CDR3 is CASSLDEENEQYF. The CDR3, as DNA: TGTGCCAGCAGTCTAGATGAGGAAAACGAGCAGTACTTC. V gene TRBV11-2 combines with J gene TRBJ2-7; no firm D call. CDR1 is SGHAT and CDR2 is FQNNGV in the germline V gene. This CDR3 spans 13 amino acids. V lost 6 bases and J 5 bases, leaving 14 bases between the germline ends. Supplemented by reference TRBV11-2 and TRBJ2-7, the full variable domain reads EAGVAQSPRYKIIEKRQSVAFWCNPISGHATLYWYQQILGQGPKLLIQFQNNGVVDDSQLPKDRFSAERLKGVDSTLKIQPAKLEDSAVYLCASSLDEENEQYFGPGTRLTVT.

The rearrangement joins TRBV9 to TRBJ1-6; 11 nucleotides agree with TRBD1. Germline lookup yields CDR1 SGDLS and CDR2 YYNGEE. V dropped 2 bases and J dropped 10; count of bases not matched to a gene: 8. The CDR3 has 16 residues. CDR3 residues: CASSVPTGQGDSPLHF. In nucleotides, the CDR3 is TGTGCCAGCAGCGTTCCGACGGGACAGGGGGACTCACCCCTCCACTTT.

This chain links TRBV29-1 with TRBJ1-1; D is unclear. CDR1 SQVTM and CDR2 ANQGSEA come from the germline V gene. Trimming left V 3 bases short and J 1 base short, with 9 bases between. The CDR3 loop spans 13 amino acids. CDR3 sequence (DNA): TGCAGCGTTGATGACGGGGAGAACACTGAAGCTTTCTTT. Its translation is CSVDDGENTEAFF.

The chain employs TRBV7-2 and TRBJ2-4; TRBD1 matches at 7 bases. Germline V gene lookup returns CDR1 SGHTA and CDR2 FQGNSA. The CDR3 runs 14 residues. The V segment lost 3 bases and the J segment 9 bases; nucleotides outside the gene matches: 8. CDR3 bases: TGTGCCAGCAGCTTCGCCGGACAGGTGGGCATTCAGTACTTC. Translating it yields CASSFAGQVGIQYF.

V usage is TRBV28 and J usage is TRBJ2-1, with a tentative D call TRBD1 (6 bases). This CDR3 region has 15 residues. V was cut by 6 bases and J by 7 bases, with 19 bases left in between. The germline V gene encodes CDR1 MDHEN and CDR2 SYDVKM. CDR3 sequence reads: CASSLLRGRQNEQFF. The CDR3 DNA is TGTGCCAGCAGCCTGCTGAGGGGGAGACAAAATGAGCAGTTCTTC.

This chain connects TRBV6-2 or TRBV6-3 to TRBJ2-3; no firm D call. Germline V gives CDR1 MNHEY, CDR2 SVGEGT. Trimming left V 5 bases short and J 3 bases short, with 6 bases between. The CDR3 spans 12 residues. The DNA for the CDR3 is TGTGCCAGCAGTGGTACAACAGATACGCAGTATTTT. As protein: CASSGTTDTQYF.

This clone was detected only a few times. CDR3 amino acids: CATRQGTSNEQFF. The CDR3 nucleotides are TGTGCCACCCGGCAGGGAACTTCCAATGAGCAGTTCTTC. The chain is built from TRBV2 and TRBJ2-1; maybe TRBD1 (5 bases). V was shortened by 10 bases and J by 6 bases, with 16 bases between the two germline ends. The CDR3 covers 13 residues. Germline lookup yields CDR1 SNHLY and CDR2 FYNNEI. The full variable domain, rest sourced from reference TRBV2 and TRBJ2-1, is EPEVTQTPSHQVTQMGQEVILRCVPISNHLYFYWYRQILGQKVEFLVSFYNNEISEKSEIFDDQFSVERPDGSNFTLKIRSTKLEDSAMYFCATRQGTSNEQFFGPGTRLTVL.

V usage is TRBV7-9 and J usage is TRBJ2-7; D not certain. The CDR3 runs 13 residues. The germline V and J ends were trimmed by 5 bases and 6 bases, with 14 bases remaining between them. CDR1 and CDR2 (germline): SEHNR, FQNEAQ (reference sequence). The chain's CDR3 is CASSHPGVLEQYF. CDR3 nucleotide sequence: TGTGCCAGCAGCCACCCCGGAGTTCTCGAGCAGTACTTC.

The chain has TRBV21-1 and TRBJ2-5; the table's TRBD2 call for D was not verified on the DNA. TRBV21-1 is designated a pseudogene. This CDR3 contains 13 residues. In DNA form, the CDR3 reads TGTGCCAGCACCCACGGGTACTGGGAGACCCAGTACTTC. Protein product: CASTHGYWETQYF.

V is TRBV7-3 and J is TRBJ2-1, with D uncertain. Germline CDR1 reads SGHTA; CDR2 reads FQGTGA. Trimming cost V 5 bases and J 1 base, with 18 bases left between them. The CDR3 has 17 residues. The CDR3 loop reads CASSPTFDGDSYNEQFF. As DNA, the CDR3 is TGTGCCAGCAGCCCGACCTTTGACGGAGATTCCTACAATGAGCAGTTCTTC.

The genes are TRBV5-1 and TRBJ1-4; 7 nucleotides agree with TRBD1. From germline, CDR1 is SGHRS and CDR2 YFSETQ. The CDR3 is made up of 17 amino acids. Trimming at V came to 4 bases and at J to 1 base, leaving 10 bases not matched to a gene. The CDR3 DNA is TGCGCCAGCAGCCGAGGAGGGGGCGCCGAAACTAATGAAAAACTGTTTTTT. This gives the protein CASSRGGGAETNEKLFF.

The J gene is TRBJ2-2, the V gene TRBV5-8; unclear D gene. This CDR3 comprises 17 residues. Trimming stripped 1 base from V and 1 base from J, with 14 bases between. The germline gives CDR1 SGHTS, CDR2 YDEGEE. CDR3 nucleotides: TGTGCCAGCAGCTTGTGGGCAGGAATCAGGAACACCGGGGAGCTGTTTTTT. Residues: CASSLWAGIRNTGELFF.

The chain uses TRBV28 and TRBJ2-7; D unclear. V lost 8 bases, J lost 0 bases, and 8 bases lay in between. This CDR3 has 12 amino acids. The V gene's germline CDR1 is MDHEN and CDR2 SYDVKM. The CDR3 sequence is CASRESSYEQYF. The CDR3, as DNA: TGTGCCAGCCGAGAGAGCTCCTACGAGCAGTACTTC. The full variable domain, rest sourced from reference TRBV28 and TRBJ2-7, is DVKVTQSSRYLVKRTGEKVFLECVQDMDHENMFWYRQDPGLGLRLIYFSYDVKMKEKGDIPEGYSVSREKKERFSLILESASTNQTSMYLCASRESSYEQYFGPGTRLTVT.

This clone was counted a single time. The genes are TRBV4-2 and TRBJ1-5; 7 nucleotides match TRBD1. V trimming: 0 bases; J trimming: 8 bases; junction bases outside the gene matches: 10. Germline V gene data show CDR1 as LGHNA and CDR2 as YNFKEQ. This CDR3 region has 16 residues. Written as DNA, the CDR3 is TGTGCCAGCAGCCAAGATAGGGGGCAGGGCGAGGAGCCCCAGCATTTT. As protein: CASSQDRGQGEEPQHF.

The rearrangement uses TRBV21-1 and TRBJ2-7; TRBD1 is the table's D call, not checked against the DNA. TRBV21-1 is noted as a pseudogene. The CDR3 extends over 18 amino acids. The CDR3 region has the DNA TGTGCCAGCAGCAAAAACGGCGGGACAGCTCGGATTACCTACGAGCAGTACTTC. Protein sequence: CASSKNGGTARITYEQYF.

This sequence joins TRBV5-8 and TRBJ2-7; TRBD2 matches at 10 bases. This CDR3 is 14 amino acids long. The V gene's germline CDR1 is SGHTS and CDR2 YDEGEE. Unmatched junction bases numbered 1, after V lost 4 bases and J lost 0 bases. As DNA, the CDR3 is TGTGCCAGCAGCCGACTAGCGGGCTCCTACGAGCAGTACTTC. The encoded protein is CASSRLAGSYEQYF.

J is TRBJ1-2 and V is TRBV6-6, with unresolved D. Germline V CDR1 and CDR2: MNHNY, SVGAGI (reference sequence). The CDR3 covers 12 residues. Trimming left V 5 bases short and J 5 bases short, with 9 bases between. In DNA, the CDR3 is TGTGCCAGCAGTCCAGGCGAGTATGGCTACACCTTC. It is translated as CASSPGEYGYTF.

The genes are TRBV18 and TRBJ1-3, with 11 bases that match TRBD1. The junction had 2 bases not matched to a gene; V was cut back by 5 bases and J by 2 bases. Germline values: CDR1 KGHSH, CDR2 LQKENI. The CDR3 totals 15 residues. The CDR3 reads CASSKGQGAGNTIYF. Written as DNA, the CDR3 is TGTGCCAGCTCAAAGGGACAGGGGGCTGGAAACACCATATATTTT.

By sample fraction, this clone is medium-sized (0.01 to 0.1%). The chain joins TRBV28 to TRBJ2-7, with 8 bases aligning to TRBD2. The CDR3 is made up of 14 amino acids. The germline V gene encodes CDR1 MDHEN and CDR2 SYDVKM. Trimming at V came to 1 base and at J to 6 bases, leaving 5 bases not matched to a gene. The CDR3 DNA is TGTGCCAGCAGTTTATTCGCGCGGGAGGCCGAGCAGTACTTC. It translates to CASSLFAREAEQYF. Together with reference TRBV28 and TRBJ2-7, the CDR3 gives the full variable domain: DVKVTQSSRYLVKRTGEKVFLECVQDMDHENMFWYRQDPGLGLRLIYFSYDVKMKEKGDIPEGYSVSREKKERFSLILESASTNQTSMYLCASSLFAREAEQYFGPGTRLTVT.

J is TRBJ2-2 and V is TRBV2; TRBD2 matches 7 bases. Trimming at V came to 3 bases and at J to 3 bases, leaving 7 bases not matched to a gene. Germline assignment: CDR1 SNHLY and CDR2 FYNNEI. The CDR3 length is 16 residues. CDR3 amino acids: CASSDRGLPHTGELFF. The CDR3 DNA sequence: TGTGCCAGCAGTGACCGGGGACTACCTCACACCGGGGAGCTGTTTTTT.